These 3 T cell receptor beta chains were sequenced from one sample in a study of T cells expressing NK-cell markers. TCRdb re-called the 5' RACE reads; every CDR3 protein appears as one record, without DNA. This sample carries about 460,000 distinct CDR3 sequences, with over 1.1% going to the ten biggest clones. Sequenced: blood T cells: a sorted CD56 or NKG2C T cell subset, CD4+ or CD8+ T cells, or bulk PBMC T cells (not recorded which). The receptors shown here come from a woman between 45 and 65 years old in good health.

This chain uses TRBV27 with TRBJ1-1; checking the TCRdb D call of TRBD1 is not possible without DNA. This CDR3 has 15 residues. Germline V CDR1 and CDR2: MNHEY, SMNVEV (reference sequence). CDR3 loop: CASRPQGVIRTEAFF.

The chain joins TRBV19 to TRBJ2-6. The germline V gene has CDR1 LNHDA and CDR2 SQIVND (reference sequence). This CDR3 comprises 17 residues. CDR3 in amino acids: CASSIDSGLSGANVLTF.

The CDR3 loop reads CSATPSSGRRGREQFF. This chain joins TRBV20-1 and TRBJ2-1; no DNA is available, so the TRBD2 call from TCRdb remains unchecked. Germline lookup yields CDR1 DFQATT and CDR2 SNEGSKA (reference sequence). The CDR3 has 16 amino acids.